This TCR beta chain is from a study of post-analysis software for immune sequencing data. CDR1 is SEHNR, CDR2 FQNEAQ, per germline (reference sequence). Trimming left V 1 base short and J 2 bases short, with 10 bases between. This CDR3 is built from 15 residues. Study-level points and caveats: Four or five TRBV segments (TRBV5-6, TRBV5-1 and TRBV20-1 among them) occurred more frequently in patients than in controls. When compared against controls, multiple sclerosis patients showed significantly lower normalized Chao1 diversity.

Prepared TCR beta cDNA libraries contained unique molecular identifiers. TCRdb called the PCR reads again in MiXCR, with one record for every CDR3 protein. The sample includes about 150,000 distinct CDR3 sequences, 30% of them seen just once. Regarding this clonotype: Its antigen is not identified.

The material sequenced was blood. The chain combines TRBV7-9 with TRBJ2-3; a possible D gene is TRBD2 (5 bases). The receptor's source is a girl between 5 and 17 years old with multiple sclerosis. The DNA for the CDR3 is TGTGCCAGCAGCTTAGGGAGGTTCGCCACAGATACGCAGTATTTT. It specifies CASSLGRFATDTQYF. The full variable domain, in which reference TRBV7-9 and TRBJ2-3 provide the parts outside the CDR3, is DTGVSQNPRHKITKRGQNVTFRCDPISEHNRLYWYRQTLGQGPEFLTYFQNEAQLEKSRLLSDRFSAERPKGSFSTLEIQRTEQGDSAMYLCASSLGRFATDTQYFGPGTRLTVL.